This entry describes one T cell receptor beta chain. The antigen is not known. The sample comes from a study of CD8 T cells in ankylosing spondylitis. The study's findings and limits: Disease-linked clones bore a CD8+ phenotype, appearing relatively rarely in peripheral blood. Apparently characteristic of ankylosing spondylitis blood was a TCR beta motif (eight highly homologous variants).

The CDR3 loop spans 15 amino acids. Germline lookup yields CDR1 SGHVS and CDR2 FQNEAQ. Trimming cost V 7 bases and J 4 bases, with 16 bases left between them. TCRdb recomputed calls from the 5' RACE reads with MiXCR, one row per CDR3 protein. The sample yields about 450,000 distinct CDR3 sequences, 20% to 30% seen once. The sequenced material came from blood, either unsorted or a sorted T cell fraction (not recorded which). This sequence originates from a male donor with ankylosing spondylitis. The V gene is TRBV7-8, the J gene TRBJ2-2; no clear D gene. The chain's CDR3 is CASTLTRTGTGELFF. The DNA of the CDR3 is TGTGCCAGCACCCTTACCAGGACGGGCACCGGGGAGCTGTTTTTT.